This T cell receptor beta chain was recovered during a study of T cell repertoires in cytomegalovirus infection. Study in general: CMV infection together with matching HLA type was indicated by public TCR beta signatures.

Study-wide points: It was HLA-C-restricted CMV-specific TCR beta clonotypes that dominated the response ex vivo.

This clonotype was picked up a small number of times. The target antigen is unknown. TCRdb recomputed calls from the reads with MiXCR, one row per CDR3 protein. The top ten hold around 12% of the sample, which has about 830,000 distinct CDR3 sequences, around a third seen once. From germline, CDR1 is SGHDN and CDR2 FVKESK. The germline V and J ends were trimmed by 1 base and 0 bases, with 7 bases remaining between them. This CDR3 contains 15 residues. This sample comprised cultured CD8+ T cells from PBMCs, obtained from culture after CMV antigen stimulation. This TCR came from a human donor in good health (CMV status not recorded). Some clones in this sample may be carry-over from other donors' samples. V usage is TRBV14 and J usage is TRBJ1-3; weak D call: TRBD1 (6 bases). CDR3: CASSQGTASGNTIYF. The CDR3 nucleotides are TGTGCCAGCAGCCAAGGGACAGCCTCTGGAAACACCATATATTTT.